One and the same sample provided the 13 T cell receptor beta chains below, sequenced in a study of shared clonotypes between healthy human individuals. CD45RO-negative CD8 cells positively selected for CCR7 made up the naive population, which excluded terminally differentiated effector memory CD45RA+ cells. The method was immunoSEQ multiplex PCR; TCRdb's version includes in-frame clones alone and lacks a portion of them. The sample holds about 2 million clones, just under 95% seen once. The sequenced sample was naive CD8+ T cells sorted from blood. All receptors come from a man younger than 35 in good health.

The genes are TRBV11-3 and TRBJ2-3; D remains unclear. V lost 5 bases and J lost 1, with 7 bases in between. The CDR3 totals 13 residues. CDR1 is SGHNT, CDR2 YENEEA, per germline. The CDR3 nucleotides are TGTGCCAGCAGCCGCCGGGGCACAGATACGCAGTATTTT. As protein: CASSRRGTDTQYF.

The chain links TRBV9 to TRBJ1-1, with D possibly matching TRBD1 (5 bases). V was pared by 3 bases and J by 1 base, with 13 bases between. In germline, CDR1 is SGDLS, CDR2 YYNGEE. This CDR3 is built from 15 residues. DNA of the CDR3: TGTGCCAGCAGCGACCCCCTAGGACAGAACACTGAAGCTTTCTTT. Translation: CASSDPLGQNTEAFF.

Worth noting for this clone: The junction and the germline gene differ at one end; a read error may be behind it. The chain has TRBV11-2 and TRBJ1-2; weak D call: TRBD1 (5 bases). The CDR3 covers 12 residues. Germline V lookup: CDR1 SGHAT, CDR2 FQNNGV. The CDR3 loop reads CASSLGDQVKSF. The DNA of the CDR3 is TGTGCCAGCAGCTTAGGGGACCAGGTAAAGAGCTTC.

This chain uses TRBV5-6 with TRBJ2-2; 11 bases map to TRBD2. Germline CDR1 reads SGHDT; CDR2 reads YYEEEE. The CDR3 runs 18 residues. J was trimmed by 0 bases and V by 0 bases; bases with no gene match: 4. The CDR3 is CASSLGLAGRPNTGELFF. CDR3 coding DNA: TGTGCCAGCAGCTTGGGACTAGCGGGGAGGCCGAACACCGGGGAGCTGTTTTTT.

This clone occurred once. V and J are TRBV4-1 and TRBJ2-7; D not resolved. V lost 0 bases and J 7 bases, leaving 13 bases between the germline ends. CDR3 length: 14 residues. Germline loops: CDR1 MGHRA, CDR2 YSYEKL. The CDR3 reads CASSQDRASSEQYF. The CDR3, as DNA: TGCGCCAGCAGCCAAGATCGGGCCTCCTCAGAGCAGTACTTC.

This rearrangement joins TRBV1 to TRBJ1-5. TRBV1 represents a pseudogene. The CDR3 loop spans 17 amino acids. Written as DNA, the CDR3 is TGCACCAGCAGCCAAGATAGGTCGGGGGGGAAGAATCAGCCCCAGCATTTT. Its protein is CTSSQDRSGGKNQPQHF.

The chain combines TRBV2 with TRBJ1-1, with a tentative D call TRBD1 (6 bases). Germline CDR1 reads SNHLY; CDR2 reads FYNNEI. This CDR3 has 14 amino acids. Trimming removed 10 bases from V and 4 bases from J, with 19 bases in between. CDR3 in DNA: TGTGCCAACCTAGGGGGGGGGCTCAGCACTGAAGCTTTCTTT. Residues: CANLGGGLSTEAFF.

CDR3 sequence: CSVEGHRKSSYNEQFF. The DNA of the CDR3 is TGCAGCGTTGAAGGTCACAGGAAAAGCTCCTACAATGAGCAGTTCTTC. The chain employs TRBV29-1 and TRBJ2-1, with a tentative D call TRBD1 (5 bases). This CDR3 has 16 residues. Germline V gene lookup returns CDR1 SQVTM and CDR2 ANQGSEA. Between the trimmed V and J ends, which lost 1 base and 0 bases, there was a span of 13 bases.

CDR3: CASSPSTGDNSYEQYF. In nucleotides, the CDR3 is TGTGCCAGCAGTCCCTCAACAGGGGATAACTCCTACGAGCAGTACTTC. The gene calls are TRBV27 and TRBJ2-7; 7 bases are shared with TRBD1. This CDR3 is 16 amino acids long. Per germline, CDR1 MNHEY and CDR2 SMNVEV (reference sequence). J lost 0 bases, V lost 5 bases, and 10 bases had no gene match.

The rearrangement joins TRBV11-3 to TRBJ2-7, with 8 bases matching TRBD1. The CDR3 loop spans 14 amino acids. Trimming cost V 5 bases and J 4 bases; bases outside gene matches: 7. Germline assignment: CDR1 SGHNT and CDR2 YENEEA. The CDR3 loop is CASSQGAGGYEQYF. DNA of the CDR3: TGTGCCAGCAGCCAGGGGGCAGGGGGGTACGAGCAGTACTTC.

This clone came up once. This sequence joins TRBV14 and TRBJ2-1; TRBD2 matches 7 bases. In germline, CDR1 is SGHDN, CDR2 FVKESK. V trimming: 0 bases; J trimming: 6 bases; junction bases outside the gene matches: 5. The CDR3 loop spans 15 amino acids. The CDR3 loop reads CASSQDLGLVNEQFF. CDR3 nucleotides: TGTGCCAGCAGCCAAGATCTAGGACTAGTCAATGAGCAGTTCTTC.

The gene calls are TRBV11-2 and TRBJ2-3, with D maybe TRBD1 (6 bases). Deletions cut 4 bases from V and 2 bases from J, with 16 bases between. CDR3 length: 16 amino acids. CDR1 and CDR2 (germline): SGHAT, FQNNGV. The DNA for the CDR3 is TGTGCCAGCAGCTCGGGACCCGGGACAAACACAGATACGCAGTATTTT. It is translated as CASSSGPGTNTDTQYF.

On this clone: It may be a read error: a sequence one base away is much more abundant. Additional DNA sequences in this sample encode the identical CDR3. This chain joins TRBV11-2 and TRBJ1-1; tentatively, D is TRBD1 (5 bases). Deletions cut 3 bases from V and 3 bases from J, with 8 bases between. The CDR3 totals 13 residues. CDR1 is SGHAT, CDR2 FQNNGV, per germline. As DNA, the CDR3 is TGTGCCAGCAGCTTGGGGGGGGACACTGAAGCTTTCTTT. Amino acids: CASSLGGDTEAFF.